Detailed here is one TCR beta chain. The antigen remains undetermined. The PCR made use of 60 Vbeta and 13 Jbeta primers. Sequencing used immunoSEQ multiplex PCR; TCRdb keeps in-frame clones, though not all of them. This table holds nearly 200,000 clones, around 75% found once. The data derive from a study of cytomegalovirus exposure and HLA in healthy donors. Study results and caveats: In most subjects, TCR beta sequences reportedly gave accurate predictions of HLA-A and HLA-B alleles. Researchers had no immune exposure information except CMV serostatus available. According to reports, the classifier identified cytomegalovirus status with high specificity and sensitivity.

Per germline, CDR1 SNHLY and CDR2 FYNNEI. The CDR3 is 15 amino acids. With V trimmed by 2 bases and J by 5 bases, 7 bases remained unmatched. The chain joins TRBV2 to TRBJ2-7, with TRBD1 matching over 9 bases. The sequencing input was PBMCs. The sequence derives from a male donor in good health and CMV-seropositive. For the CDR3, the DNA is TGTGCCAGCAGTGAATTCCCGGGACAGGGAAACGAGCAGTACTTC. Encoded protein: CASSEFPGQGNEQYF.